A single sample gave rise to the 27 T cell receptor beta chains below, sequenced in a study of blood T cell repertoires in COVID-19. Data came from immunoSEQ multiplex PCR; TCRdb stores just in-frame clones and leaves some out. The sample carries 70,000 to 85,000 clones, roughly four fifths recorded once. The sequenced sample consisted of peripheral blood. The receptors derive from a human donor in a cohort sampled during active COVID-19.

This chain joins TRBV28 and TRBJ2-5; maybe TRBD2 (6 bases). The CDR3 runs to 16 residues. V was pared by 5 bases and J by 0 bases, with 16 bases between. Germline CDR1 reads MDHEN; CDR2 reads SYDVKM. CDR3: CASSPHGTGDQETQYF. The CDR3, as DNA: TGTGCCAGCAGTCCCCACGGGACGGGGGACCAAGAGACCCAGTACTTC.

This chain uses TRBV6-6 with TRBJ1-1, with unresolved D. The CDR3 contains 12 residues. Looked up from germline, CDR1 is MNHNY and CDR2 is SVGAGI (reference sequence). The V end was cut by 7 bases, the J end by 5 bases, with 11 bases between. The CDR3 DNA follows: TGTGCCAGCAATTTACGGGAAACTGAAGCTTTCTTT. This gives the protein CASNLRETEAFF.

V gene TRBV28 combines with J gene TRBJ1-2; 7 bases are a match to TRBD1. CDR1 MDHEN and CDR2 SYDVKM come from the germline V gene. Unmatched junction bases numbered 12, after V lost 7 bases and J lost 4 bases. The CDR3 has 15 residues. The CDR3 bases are TGTGCCAGCACCTTGGGCAGGGGGATTACCTATGGCTACACCTTC. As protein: CASTLGRGITYGYTF.

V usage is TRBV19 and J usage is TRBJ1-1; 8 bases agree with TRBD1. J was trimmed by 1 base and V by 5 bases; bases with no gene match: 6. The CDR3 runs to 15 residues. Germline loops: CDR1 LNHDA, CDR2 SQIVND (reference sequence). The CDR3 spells CASSSPGTGNTEAFF. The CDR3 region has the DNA TGTGCCAGTAGTTCCCCCGGGACAGGGAACACTGAAGCTTTCTTT.

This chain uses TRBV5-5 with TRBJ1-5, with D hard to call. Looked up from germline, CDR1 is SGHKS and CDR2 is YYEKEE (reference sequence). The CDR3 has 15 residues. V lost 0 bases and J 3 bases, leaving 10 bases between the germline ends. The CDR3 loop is CASSLGVGNNQPQHF. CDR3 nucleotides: TGTGCCAGCAGCTTGGGAGTCGGGAACAATCAGCCCCAGCATTTT.

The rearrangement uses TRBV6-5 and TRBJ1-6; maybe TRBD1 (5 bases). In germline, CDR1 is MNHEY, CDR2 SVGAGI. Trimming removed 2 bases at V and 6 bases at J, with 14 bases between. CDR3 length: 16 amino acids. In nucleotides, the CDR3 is TGTGCCAGCAGTTACACTCGACAGCGCGTTAATTCACCCCTCCACTTT. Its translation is CASSYTRQRVNSPLHF.

CDR3 bases: TGTGCCAGCAGATTCACAGGGAACACTGAAGCTTTCTTT. Its translation is CASRFTGNTEAFF. This rearrangement joins TRBV28 to TRBJ1-1; D might be TRBD1 (5 bases). Per germline, CDR1 MDHEN and CDR2 SYDVKM. The CDR3 contains 13 residues. Trimming pared 6 bases from V and 1 base from J, leaving 9 bases between.

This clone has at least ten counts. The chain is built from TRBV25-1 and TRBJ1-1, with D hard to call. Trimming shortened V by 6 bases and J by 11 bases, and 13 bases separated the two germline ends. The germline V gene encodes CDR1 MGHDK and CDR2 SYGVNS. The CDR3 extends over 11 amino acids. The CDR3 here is CASRDMQAAFF. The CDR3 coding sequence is TGTGCCAGCAGGGATATGCAGGCCGCTTTCTTT. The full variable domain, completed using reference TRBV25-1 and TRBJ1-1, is EADIYQTPRYLVIGTGKKITLECSQTMGHDKMYWYQQDPGMELHLIHYSYGVNSTEKGDLSSESTVSRIRTEHFPLTLESARPSHTSQYLCASRDMQAAFFGQGTRLTVV.

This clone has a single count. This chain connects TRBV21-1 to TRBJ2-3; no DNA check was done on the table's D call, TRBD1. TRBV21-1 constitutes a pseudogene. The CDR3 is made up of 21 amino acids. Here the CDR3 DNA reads TGTGCCAGCAGTAAAAACTCGGAGGGACAGACTTCGCCAAATAGCACAGATACGCAGTATTTT. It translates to CASSKNSEGQTSPNSTDTQYF.

The CDR3: CATRESYEQYF. CDR3 nucleotides: TGTGCCACCCGGGAATCCTACGAGCAGTACTTC. This chain links TRBV6-5 with TRBJ2-7; D might be TRBD2 (5 bases). V was pared by 10 bases and J by 1 base, with 8 bases between. This CDR3 comprises 11 residues. Germline V lookup: CDR1 MNHEY, CDR2 SVGAGI.

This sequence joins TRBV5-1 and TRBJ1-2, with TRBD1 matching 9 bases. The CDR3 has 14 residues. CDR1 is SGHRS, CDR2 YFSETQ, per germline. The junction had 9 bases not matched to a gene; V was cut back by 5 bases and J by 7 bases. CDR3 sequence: CASSRGQGRSGYTF. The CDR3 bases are TGCGCCAGCAGTCGAGGACAGGGGAGGTCTGGCTACACCTTC.

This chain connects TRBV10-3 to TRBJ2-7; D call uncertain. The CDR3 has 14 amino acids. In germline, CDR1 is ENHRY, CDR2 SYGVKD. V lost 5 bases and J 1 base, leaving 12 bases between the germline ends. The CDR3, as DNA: TGTGCCATCAGTCGTACGACGGGTTCCTACGAGCAGTACTTC. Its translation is CAISRTTGSYEQYF.

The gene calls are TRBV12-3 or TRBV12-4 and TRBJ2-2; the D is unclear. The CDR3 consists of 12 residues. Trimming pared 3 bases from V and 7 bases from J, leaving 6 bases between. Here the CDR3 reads CASSFGHGELFF. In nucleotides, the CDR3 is TGTGCCAGCAGTTTCGGTCACGGGGAGCTGTTTTTT.

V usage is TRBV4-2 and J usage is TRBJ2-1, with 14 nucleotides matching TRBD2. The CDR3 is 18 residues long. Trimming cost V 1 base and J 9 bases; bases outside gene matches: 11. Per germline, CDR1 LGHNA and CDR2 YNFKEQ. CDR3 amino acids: CASSQVLDPGLAGAEQFF. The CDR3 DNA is TGTGCCAGCAGCCAAGTACTCGATCCGGGACTAGCGGGGGCTGAGCAGTTCTTC.

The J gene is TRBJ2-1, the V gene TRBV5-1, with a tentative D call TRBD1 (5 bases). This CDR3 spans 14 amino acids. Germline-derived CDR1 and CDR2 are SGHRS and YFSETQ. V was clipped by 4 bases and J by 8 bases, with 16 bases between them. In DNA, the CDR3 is TGCGCCAGCAGCCTAAAGCTGCAGGGTTATGAGCAGTTCTTC. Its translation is CASSLKLQGYEQFF.

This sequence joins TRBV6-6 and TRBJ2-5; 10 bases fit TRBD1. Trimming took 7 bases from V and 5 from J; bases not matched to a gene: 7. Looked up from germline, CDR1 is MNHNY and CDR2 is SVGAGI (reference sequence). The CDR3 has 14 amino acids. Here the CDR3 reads CASKGTGVSETQYF. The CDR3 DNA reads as TGTGCCAGCAAAGGGACAGGGGTTTCGGAGACCCAGTACTTC.

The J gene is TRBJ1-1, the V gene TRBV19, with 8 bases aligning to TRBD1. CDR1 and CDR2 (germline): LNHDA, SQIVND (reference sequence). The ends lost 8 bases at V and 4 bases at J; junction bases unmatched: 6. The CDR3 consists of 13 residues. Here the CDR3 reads CASSGQGATEAFF. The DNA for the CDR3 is TGTGCCAGTTCCGGACAGGGAGCCACTGAAGCTTTCTTT.

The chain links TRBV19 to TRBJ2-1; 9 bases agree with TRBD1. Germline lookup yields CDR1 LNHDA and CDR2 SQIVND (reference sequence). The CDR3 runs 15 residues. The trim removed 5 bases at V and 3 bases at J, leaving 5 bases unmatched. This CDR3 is CASSGRDRDYNEQFF. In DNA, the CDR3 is TGTGCCAGTAGTGGCCGGGACAGGGACTACAATGAGCAGTTCTTC.

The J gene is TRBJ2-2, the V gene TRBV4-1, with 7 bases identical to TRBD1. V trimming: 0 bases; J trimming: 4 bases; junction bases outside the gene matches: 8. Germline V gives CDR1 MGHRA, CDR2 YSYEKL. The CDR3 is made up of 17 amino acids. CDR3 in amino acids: CASSQDRTGDFTGELFF. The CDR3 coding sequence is TGCGCCAGCAGCCAAGATCGAACAGGGGATTTCACCGGGGAGCTGTTTTTT.

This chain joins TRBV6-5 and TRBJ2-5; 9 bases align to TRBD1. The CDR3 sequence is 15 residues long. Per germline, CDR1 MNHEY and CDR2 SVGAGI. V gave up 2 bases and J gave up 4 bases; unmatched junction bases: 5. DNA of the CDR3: TGTGCCAGCAGTTACAACAGGGGGCGGGGAGAGACCCAGTACTTC. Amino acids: CASSYNRGRGETQYF.

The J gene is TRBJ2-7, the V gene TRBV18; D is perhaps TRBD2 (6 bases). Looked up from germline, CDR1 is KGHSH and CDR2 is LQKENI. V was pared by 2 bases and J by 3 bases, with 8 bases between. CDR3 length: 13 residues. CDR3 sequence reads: CASSPEGGYEQYF. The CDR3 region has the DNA TGTGCCAGCTCACCAGAGGGAGGCTACGAGCAGTACTTC.

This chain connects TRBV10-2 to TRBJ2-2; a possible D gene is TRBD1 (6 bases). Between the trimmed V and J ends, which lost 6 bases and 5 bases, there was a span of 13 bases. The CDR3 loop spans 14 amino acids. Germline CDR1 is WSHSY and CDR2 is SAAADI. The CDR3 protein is CASREGGGTGELFF. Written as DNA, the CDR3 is TGCGCCAGCAGAGAAGGGGGTGGGACCGGGGAGCTGTTTTTT.

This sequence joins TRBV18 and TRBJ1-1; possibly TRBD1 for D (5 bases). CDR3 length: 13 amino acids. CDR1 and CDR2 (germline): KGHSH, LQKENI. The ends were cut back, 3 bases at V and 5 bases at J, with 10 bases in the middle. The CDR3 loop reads CASSPQGLTEAFF. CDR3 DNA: TGTGCCAGCTCACCTCAGGGTCTAACTGAAGCTTTCTTT.

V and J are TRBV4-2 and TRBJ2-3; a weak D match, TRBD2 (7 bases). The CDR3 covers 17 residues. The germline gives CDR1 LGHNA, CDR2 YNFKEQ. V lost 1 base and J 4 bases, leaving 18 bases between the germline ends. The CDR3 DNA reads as TGTGCCAGCAGCCAAGGTGGGAGGGGGGGCCAAGCAGATACGCAGTATTTT. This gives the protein CASSQGGRGGQADTQYF.

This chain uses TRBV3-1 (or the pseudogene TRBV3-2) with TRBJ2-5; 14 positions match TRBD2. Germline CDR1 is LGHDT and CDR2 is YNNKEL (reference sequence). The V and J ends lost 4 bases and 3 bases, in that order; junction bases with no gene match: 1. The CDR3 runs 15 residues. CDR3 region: CASSLGLAGEETQYF. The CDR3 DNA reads TGTGCCAGCAGCCTGGGACTAGCGGGGGAAGAGACCCAGTACTTC.

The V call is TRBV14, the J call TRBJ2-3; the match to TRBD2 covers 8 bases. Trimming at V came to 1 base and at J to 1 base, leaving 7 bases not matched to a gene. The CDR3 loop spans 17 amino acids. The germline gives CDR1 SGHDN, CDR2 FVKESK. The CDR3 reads CASSQGFRRGGTDTQYF. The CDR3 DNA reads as TGTGCCAGCAGCCAAGGGTTCCGGCGGGGGGGCACAGATACGCAGTATTTT.

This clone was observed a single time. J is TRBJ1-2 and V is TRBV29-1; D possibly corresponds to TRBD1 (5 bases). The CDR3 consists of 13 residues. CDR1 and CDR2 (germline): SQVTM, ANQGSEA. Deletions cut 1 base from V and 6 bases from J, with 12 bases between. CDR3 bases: TGCAGCGTTGAAGTAGGGCAGGGTCATGGCTACACCTTC. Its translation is CSVEVGQGHGYTF.